This T cell receptor (beta chain) comes out of a study of blood T cell repertoires in COVID-19. About the research overall: The study drew acute and convalescent COVID-19 samples from the United States, Italy and Spain.

TCRdb keeps only in-frame clones here, not all; method: immunoSEQ multiplex PCR. The sample includes some 62,000 clones, roughly 80% of them seen just once. V lost 5 bases, J lost 6 bases, and 10 bases stayed unmatched. CDR3 size: 15 residues. CDR1 is SGHAT, CDR2 FQNNGV, per germline. This study enrolled people aged about 18 to 90 from about two dozen US geographic areas. Clinical histories supplied by participants themselves formed the basis of cohort assignment. The receptor's source is a woman between 40 and 55 years old with acute COVID-19. Sequencing was carried out using PBMCs or T cells enriched from blood (not recorded which). The chain is built from TRBV11-2 and TRBJ2-3; 8 bases are shared with TRBD2. CDR3 bases: TGTGCCAGCAGCCGTTTTGGGCTAGCGGGCGATACGCAGTATTTT. Protein product: CASSRFGLAGDTQYF. Based on the CDR3 plus reference TRBV11-2 and TRBJ2-3, the full variable domain is EAGVAQSPRYKIIEKRQSVAFWCNPISGHATLYWYQQILGQGPKLLIQFQNNGVVDDSQLPKDRFSAERLKGVDSTLKIQPAKLEDSAVYLCASSRFGLAGDTQYFGPGTRLTVL.